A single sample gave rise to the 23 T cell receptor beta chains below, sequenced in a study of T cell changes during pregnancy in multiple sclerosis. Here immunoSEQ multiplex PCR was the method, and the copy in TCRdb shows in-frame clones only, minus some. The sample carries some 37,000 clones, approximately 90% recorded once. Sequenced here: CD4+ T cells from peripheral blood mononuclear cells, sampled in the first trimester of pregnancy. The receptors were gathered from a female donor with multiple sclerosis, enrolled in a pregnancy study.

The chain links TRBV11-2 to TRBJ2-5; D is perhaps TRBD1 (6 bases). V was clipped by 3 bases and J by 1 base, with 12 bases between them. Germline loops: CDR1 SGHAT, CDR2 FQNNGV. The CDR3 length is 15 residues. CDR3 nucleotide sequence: TGTGCCAGCAGCTTTCCGACAGGCCGCCAAGAGACCCAGTACTTC. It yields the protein CASSFPTGRQETQYF.

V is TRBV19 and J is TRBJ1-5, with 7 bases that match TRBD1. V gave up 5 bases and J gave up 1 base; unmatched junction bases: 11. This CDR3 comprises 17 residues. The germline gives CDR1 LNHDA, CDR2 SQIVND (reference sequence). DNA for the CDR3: TGTGCCAGTAGTTCCCATGACAGGGTCGGGAGCAATCAGCCCCAGCATTTT. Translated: CASSSHDRVGSNQPQHF.

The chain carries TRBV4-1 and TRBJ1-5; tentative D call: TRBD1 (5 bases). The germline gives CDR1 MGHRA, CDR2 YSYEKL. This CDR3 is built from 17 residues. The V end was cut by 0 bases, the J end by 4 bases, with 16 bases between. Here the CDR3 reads CASSQDLSEGMNQPQHF. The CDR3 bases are TGCGCCAGCAGCCAAGATCTATCGGAGGGGATGAATCAGCCCCAGCATTTT.

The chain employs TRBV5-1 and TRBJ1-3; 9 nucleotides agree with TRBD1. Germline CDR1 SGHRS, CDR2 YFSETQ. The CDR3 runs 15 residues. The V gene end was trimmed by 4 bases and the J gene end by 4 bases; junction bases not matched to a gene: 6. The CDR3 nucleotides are TGCGCCAGCAGCCCAGACAGGGGGTCGGGAAACACCATATATTTT. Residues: CASSPDRGSGNTIYF.

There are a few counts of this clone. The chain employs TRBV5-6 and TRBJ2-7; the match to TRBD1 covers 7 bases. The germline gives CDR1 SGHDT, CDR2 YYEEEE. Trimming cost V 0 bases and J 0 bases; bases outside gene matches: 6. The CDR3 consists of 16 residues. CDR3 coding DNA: TGTGCCAGCAGCTTGGTGCCGACAGGGCCCTCCTACGAGCAGTACTTC. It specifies CASSLVPTGPSYEQYF.

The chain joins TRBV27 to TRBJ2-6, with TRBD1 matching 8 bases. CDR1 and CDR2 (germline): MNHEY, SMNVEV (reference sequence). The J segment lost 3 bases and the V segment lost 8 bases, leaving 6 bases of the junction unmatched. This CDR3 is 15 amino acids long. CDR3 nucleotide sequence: TGTGCCAGCCAGGGGGCGCGGAGTGGGGCCAACGTCCTGACTTTC. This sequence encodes CASQGARSGANVLTF.

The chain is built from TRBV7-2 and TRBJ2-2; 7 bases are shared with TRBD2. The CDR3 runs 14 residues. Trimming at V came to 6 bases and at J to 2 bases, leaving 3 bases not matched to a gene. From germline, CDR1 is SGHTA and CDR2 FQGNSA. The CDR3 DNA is TGTGCCAGCAGTGGGACTACCAACACCGGGGAGCTGTTTTTT. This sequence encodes CASSGTTNTGELFF.

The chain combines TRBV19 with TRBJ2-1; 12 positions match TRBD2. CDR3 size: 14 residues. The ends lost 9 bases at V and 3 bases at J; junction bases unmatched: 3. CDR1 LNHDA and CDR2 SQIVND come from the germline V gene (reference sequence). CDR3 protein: CASGLAGFYNEQFF. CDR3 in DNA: TGTGCCAGCGGACTAGCGGGGTTCTACAATGAGCAGTTCTTC.

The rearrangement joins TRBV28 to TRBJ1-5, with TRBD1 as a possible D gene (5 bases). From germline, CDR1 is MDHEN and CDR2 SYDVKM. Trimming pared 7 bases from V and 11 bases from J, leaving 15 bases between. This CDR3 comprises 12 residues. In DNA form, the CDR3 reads TGTGCCAGCACAGGGCTAAAGGGATCCCAGCATTTT. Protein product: CASTGLKGSQHF.

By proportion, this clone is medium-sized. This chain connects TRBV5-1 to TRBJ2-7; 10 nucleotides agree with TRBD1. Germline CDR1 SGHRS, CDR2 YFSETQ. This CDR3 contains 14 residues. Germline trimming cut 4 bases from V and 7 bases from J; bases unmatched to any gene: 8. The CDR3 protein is CASSARTGGEEQYF. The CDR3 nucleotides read TGCGCCAGCAGCGCCCGGACAGGGGGAGAGGAGCAGTACTTC.

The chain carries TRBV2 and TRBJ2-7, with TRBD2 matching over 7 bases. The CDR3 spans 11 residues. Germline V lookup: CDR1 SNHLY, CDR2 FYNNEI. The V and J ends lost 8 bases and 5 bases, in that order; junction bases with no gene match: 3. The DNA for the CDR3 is TGTGCCAGCCGGGGGAGGGACGAGCAGTACTTC. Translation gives CASRGRDEQYF.

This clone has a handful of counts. The CDR3 DNA sequence: TGTGCCAGCAGTCCGTATGCGGGAGCGGGAGAGCAGTACTTC. Residues: CASSPYAGAGEQYF. V is TRBV6-5 and J is TRBJ2-7, with TRBD2 matching 7 bases. The V and J ends lost 5 bases and 7 bases, in that order; junction bases with no gene match: 11. CDR3 length: 14 residues. CDR1 MNHEY and CDR2 SVGAGI come from the germline V gene.

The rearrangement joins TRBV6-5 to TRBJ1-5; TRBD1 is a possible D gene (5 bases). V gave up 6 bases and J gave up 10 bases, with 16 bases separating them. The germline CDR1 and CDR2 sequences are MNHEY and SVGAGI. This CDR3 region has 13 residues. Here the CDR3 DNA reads TGTGCCAGCAGATCCCTTTCCGGGGGACCCCAGCATTTT. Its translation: CASRSLSGGPQHF.

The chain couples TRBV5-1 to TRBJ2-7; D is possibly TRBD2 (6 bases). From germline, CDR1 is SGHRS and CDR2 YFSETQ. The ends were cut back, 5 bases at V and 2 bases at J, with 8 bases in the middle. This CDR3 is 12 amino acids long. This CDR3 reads CASRGGPYEQYF. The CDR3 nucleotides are TGCGCCAGCAGGGGAGGCCCCTACGAGCAGTACTTC.

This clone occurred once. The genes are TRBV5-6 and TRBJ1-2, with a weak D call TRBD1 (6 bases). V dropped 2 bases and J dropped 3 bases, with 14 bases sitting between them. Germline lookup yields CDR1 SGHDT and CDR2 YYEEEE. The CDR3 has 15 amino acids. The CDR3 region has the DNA TGTGCCAGCAGCTTAAATGGGGGCAGGGACTATGGCTACACCTTC. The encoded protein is CASSLNGGRDYGYTF.

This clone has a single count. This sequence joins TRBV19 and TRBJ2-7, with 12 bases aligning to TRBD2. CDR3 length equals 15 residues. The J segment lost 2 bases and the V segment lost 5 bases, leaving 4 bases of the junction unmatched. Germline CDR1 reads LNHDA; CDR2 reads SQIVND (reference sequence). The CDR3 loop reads CASSARLAGAYEQYF. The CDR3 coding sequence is TGTGCCAGTAGTGCTAGACTAGCGGGAGCCTACGAGCAGTACTTC.

The CDR3 here is CARSLVATGIHEQFF. CDR3 DNA: TGTGCCAGAAGCTTGGTTGCGACAGGGATACATGAGCAGTTCTTC. This chain uses TRBV5-3 with TRBJ2-1; 7 positions match TRBD1. TRBV5-3 is annotated as an ORF whose role is uncertain. CDR3 length: 15 residues. The V gene end was trimmed by 0 bases and the J gene end by 8 bases; junction bases not matched to a gene: 8.

The CDR3: CAWSQGGNQPQHF. The CDR3 DNA is TGTGCCTGGAGTCAGGGTGGCAATCAGCCCCAGCATTTT. The rearrangement uses TRBV30 and TRBJ1-5; weak D call: TRBD1 (5 bases). The germline gives CDR1 GTSNPN, CDR2 SVGIG (reference sequence). V shed 2 bases and J shed 2 bases, with 7 bases lying between them. The CDR3 spans 13 residues.

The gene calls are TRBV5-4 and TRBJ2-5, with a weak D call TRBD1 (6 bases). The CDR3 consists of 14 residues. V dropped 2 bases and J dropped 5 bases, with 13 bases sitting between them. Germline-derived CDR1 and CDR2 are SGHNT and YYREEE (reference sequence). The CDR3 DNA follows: TGTGCCAGCAGCTTCTCAGGGGTTGGGGAGACCCAGTACTTC. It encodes CASSFSGVGETQYF. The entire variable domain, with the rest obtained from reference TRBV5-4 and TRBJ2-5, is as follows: ETGVTQSPTHLIKTRGQQVTLRCSSQSGHNTVSWYQQALGQGPQFIFQYYREEENGRGNFPPRFSGLQFPNYSSELNVNALELDDSALYLCASSFSGVGETQYFGPGTRLLVL.

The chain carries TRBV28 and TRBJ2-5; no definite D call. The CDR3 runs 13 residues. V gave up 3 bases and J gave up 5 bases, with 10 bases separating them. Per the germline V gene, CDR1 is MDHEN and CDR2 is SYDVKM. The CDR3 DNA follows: TGTGCCAGCAGTTTCGCAGTCAGGGAGACCCAGTACTTC. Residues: CASSFAVRETQYF.

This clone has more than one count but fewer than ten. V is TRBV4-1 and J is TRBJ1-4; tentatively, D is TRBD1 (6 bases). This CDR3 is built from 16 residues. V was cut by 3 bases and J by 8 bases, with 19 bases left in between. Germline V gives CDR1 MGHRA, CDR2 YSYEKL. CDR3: CASSHKSDSEGEKLFF. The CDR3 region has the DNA TGCGCCAGCAGCCACAAATCGGACAGCGAGGGGGAAAAACTGTTTTTT.

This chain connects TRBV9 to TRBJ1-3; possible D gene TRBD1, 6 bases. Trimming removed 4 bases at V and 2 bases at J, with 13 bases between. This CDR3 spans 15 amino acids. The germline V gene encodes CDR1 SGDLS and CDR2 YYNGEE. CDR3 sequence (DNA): TGTGCCAGCAGCACCACAGGGAGCCCTGGAAACACCATATATTTT. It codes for CASSTTGSPGNTIYF. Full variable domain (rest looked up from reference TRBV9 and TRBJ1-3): DSGVTQTPKHLITATGQRVTLRCSPRSGDLSVYWYQQSLDQGLQFLIQYYNGEERAKGNILERFSAQQFPDLHSELNLSSLELGDSALYFCASSTTGSPGNTIYFGEGSWLTVV.

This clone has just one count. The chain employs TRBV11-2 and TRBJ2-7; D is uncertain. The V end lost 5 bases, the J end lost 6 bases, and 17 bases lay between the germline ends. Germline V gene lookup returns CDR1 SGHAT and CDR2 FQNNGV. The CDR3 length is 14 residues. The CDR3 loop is CASSPPPDSGEQYF. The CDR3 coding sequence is TGTGCCAGCAGCCCCCCCCCTGACTCTGGCGAGCAGTACTTC.